The 27 T cell receptor beta chains below were found in one sample sequenced in a study of blood T cell repertoires in COVID-19. Method: immunoSEQ multiplex PCR; TCRdb's copy keeps in-frame clones and lacks some. The top ten hold roughly 1.9% of the sample, which has tens of thousands of clones, about 82% seen once. Material: peripheral blood. The source of these receptors is a woman aged 60-70 years with acute or convalescent COVID-19.

CDR3 DNA sequence: TGTGCCAGCAGCCCCTTTCGGGTAGCGGGCAATGAGCAGTTCTTC. Translation: CASSPFRVAGNEQFF. The rearrangement joins TRBV11-2 to TRBJ2-1; the match to TRBD2 covers 7 bases. Germline CDR1 reads SGHAT; CDR2 reads FQNNGV. This CDR3 has 15 amino acids. V shed 5 bases and J 6 bases; nucleotides not matched to a gene: 10.

The V call is TRBV7-3, the J call TRBJ2-1, with a weak D call TRBD1 (6 bases). The CDR3 is 15 amino acids. The V and J ends lost 5 bases and 2 bases respectively, with 13 bases between them. CDR1 and CDR2 (germline): SGHTA, FQGTGA. For the CDR3, the DNA is TGTGCCAGCAGCGGCCCCGGGACAACCTACAATGAGCAGTTCTTC. Translated, it gives CASSGPGTTYNEQFF.

The J gene is TRBJ2-1, the V gene TRBV7-2; perhaps TRBD2 as D (6 bases). CDR1 and CDR2 from the germline V gene are SGHTA and FQGNSA. The germline V and J ends were trimmed by 3 bases and 6 bases, with 9 bases remaining between them. The CDR3 sequence is 13 residues long. DNA for the CDR3: TGTGCCAGCAGCTTTTCACTAGCCAATGAGCAGTTCTTC. It specifies CASSFSLANEQFF.

This chain connects TRBV5-1 to TRBJ2-2; D might be TRBD2 (6 bases). Trimming took off 4 bases at V and 0 bases at J, with 10 bases between the two ends. The CDR3 consists of 15 residues. Germline values: CDR1 SGHRS, CDR2 YFSETQ. CDR3 loop: CASSQDYPNTGELFF. The DNA of the CDR3 is TGCGCCAGCAGCCAGGACTACCCGAACACCGGGGAGCTGTTTTTT.

The rearrangement uses TRBV9 and TRBJ2-1; 9 positions agree with TRBD1. CDR3 length: 17 amino acids. V lost 4 bases, J lost 2 bases, and 10 bases stayed unmatched. Germline V gives CDR1 SGDLS, CDR2 YYNGEE. CDR3 amino acids: CASSTSGTGNPYNEQFF. The CDR3 DNA sequence: TGTGCCAGCAGCACGTCCGGGACAGGGAATCCCTACAATGAGCAGTTCTTC. Full variable domain (remainder filled in from reference TRBV9 and TRBJ2-1): DSGVTQTPKHLITATGQRVTLRCSPRSGDLSVYWYQQSLDQGLQFLIQYYNGEERAKGNILERFSAQQFPDLHSELNLSSLELGDSALYFCASSTSGTGNPYNEQFFGPGTRLTVL.

For the CDR3, the DNA is TGTGCCAGCAGCTTGACAGGGGGCGACTATGGCTACACCTTC. This encodes CASSLTGGDYGYTF. The chain couples TRBV7-3 to TRBJ1-2, with 10 bases matching TRBD1. Trimming removed 3 bases from V and 3 bases from J; junction bases left unmatched: 1. Germline V gene sequence: CDR1 SGHTA, CDR2 FQGTGA. The CDR3 length is 14 residues.

This chain links TRBV6-5 with TRBJ1-5; D is perhaps TRBD1 (6 bases). Trimming took off 8 bases at V and 3 bases at J, with 11 bases between the two ends. The CDR3 length is 13 residues. Per the germline V gene, CDR1 is MNHEY and CDR2 is SVGAGI. The chain's CDR3 is CASVRQDNQPQHF. CDR3 coding DNA: TGTGCCAGCGTAAGACAGGACAATCAGCCCCAGCATTTT.

Details on this clone: A junction boundary mismatches the germline segment, possibly from a read error. This chain joins TRBV27 and TRBJ1-6, with 7 bases that match TRBD1. Germline V gives CDR1 MNHEY, CDR2 SMNVEV (reference sequence). This CDR3 has 15 residues. CDR3 in DNA: TGTGCCAGCAATTTAAACCGGGACAGAAATTCACCCCTCCACTTT. Residues: CASNLNRDRNSPLHF.

The rearrangement uses TRBV19 and TRBJ2-3; no definite D call. Trimming stripped 9 bases from V and 8 bases from J, with 12 bases between. The CDR3 sequence is 11 residues long. Germline assignment: CDR1 LNHDA and CDR2 SQIVND (reference sequence). The DNA of the CDR3 is TGTGCCAGCTATAAGCGCGGTACGCAGTATTTT. Translation gives CASYKRGTQYF.

V usage is TRBV28 and J usage is TRBJ2-1; 9 nucleotides align to TRBD1. V was pared by 6 bases and J by 2 bases, with 5 bases of the junction left unmatched. Germline V CDR1 and CDR2: MDHEN, SYDVKM. This CDR3 region has 15 residues. The CDR3 DNA follows: TGTGCCAGCAGCTGGGGACAGGGCCCCTACAATGAGCAGTTCTTC. This gives the protein CASSWGQGPYNEQFF.

The CDR3 sequence: CASSLYGTAYNEQFF. CDR3 sequence (DNA): TGTGCCAGCAGCTTATACGGGACAGCTTACAATGAGCAGTTCTTC. J is TRBJ2-1 and V is TRBV7-3; 7 positions match TRBD1. Trimming took 2 bases from V and 4 from J; bases not matched to a gene: 5. The CDR3 is 15 residues long. CDR1 SGHTA and CDR2 FQGTGA come from the germline V gene. Full variable domain (outside the CDR3, taken from reference TRBV7-3 and TRBJ2-1): GAGVSQTPSNKVTEKGKYVELRCDPISGHTALYWYRQSLGQGPEFLIYFQGTGAADDSGLPNDRFFAVRPEGSVSTLKIQRTERGDSAVYLCASSLYGTAYNEQFFGPGTRLTVL.

The chain is built from TRBV5-1 and TRBJ1-1; TRBD1 matches 7 bases. The length of the CDR3 is 15 residues. After removal of 0 bases from V and 4 bases from J, the junction contained 6 bases not matched to a gene. The germline V gene has CDR1 SGHRS and CDR2 YFSETQ. The CDR3 protein is CASSLDTGAITEAFF. CDR3 DNA: TGCGCCAGCAGCTTGGACACAGGGGCAATCACTGAAGCTTTCTTT.

The chain has TRBV5-1 and TRBJ2-3; D gene unclear. The germline V and J ends were trimmed by 4 bases and 0 bases, with 6 bases remaining between them. Germline CDR1 is SGHRS and CDR2 is YFSETQ. This CDR3 has 13 amino acids. The CDR3 protein is CASSASSTDTQYF. DNA of the CDR3: TGCGCCAGCAGCGCGTCTAGCACAGATACGCAGTATTTT.

This chain connects TRBV28 to TRBJ2-2, with 8 positions matching TRBD2. The CDR3 is 16 residues long. Germline loops: CDR1 MDHEN, CDR2 SYDVKM. V lost 1 base and J lost 6; bases outside the gene matches: 7. The DNA for the CDR3 is TGTGCCAGCAGTTTATTACGGCCGGGGGGGCCCGGGGAGCTGTTTTTT. Residues: CASSLLRPGGPGELFF.

The rearrangement links TRBV3-1 (or the pseudogene TRBV3-2) to TRBJ1-1, with D maybe TRBD1 (6 bases). There are 14 residues in the CDR3. The V gene lost 3 bases and the J gene lost 5 bases, with 13 bases spanning the gap. The germline V gene has CDR1 LGHDT and CDR2 YNNKEL (reference sequence). CDR3 amino acids: CASSHFGGGTEAFF. DNA of the CDR3: TGTGCCAGCAGCCATTTTGGGGGCGGGACTGAAGCTTTCTTT.

V usage is TRBV9 and J usage is TRBJ1-1; TRBD1 aligns across 10 bases. CDR3 length equals 14 residues. The junction had 9 bases not matched to a gene; V was cut back by 0 bases and J by 13 bases. Looked up from germline, CDR1 is SGDLS and CDR2 is YYNGEE. In nucleotides, the CDR3 is TGTGCCAGCAGCGTAGGATCGGGACAGGGGAAAGTTTTCTTT. This codes for CASSVGSGQGKVFF.

V and J are TRBV7-2 and TRBJ1-5; 7 bases align to TRBD1. V shed 5 bases, J shed 4 bases, and the junction held 8 bases outside the gene matches. Germline CDR1 SGHTA, CDR2 FQGNSA. CDR3 length equals 15 residues. The CDR3 loop is CASSTRTGTNQPQHF. DNA for the CDR3: TGTGCCAGCAGCACTAGGACAGGAACTAATCAGCCCCAGCATTTT.

V gene TRBV29-1 combines with J gene TRBJ2-3, with D tentatively TRBD2 (7 bases). V was trimmed by 5 bases and J by 0 bases, leaving 15 bases between them. This CDR3 has 15 amino acids. Germline assignment: CDR1 SQVTM and CDR2 ANQGSEA. CDR3 bases: TGCAGCGTTAAGGGGGGGGGAGGAAGCACAGATACGCAGTATTTT. Translating gives CSVKGGGGSTDTQYF.

This chain uses TRBV6-6 with TRBJ1-5; no firm D call. This CDR3 spans 17 amino acids. Germline V gene data show CDR1 as MNHNY and CDR2 as SVGAGI (reference sequence). The V end lost 5 bases, the J end lost 0 bases, and 17 bases lay between the germline ends. The CDR3, as DNA: TGTGCCAGCAGTCGCCGGGAACCTACGCATAGCAATCAGCCCCAGCATTTT. Its translation is CASSRREPTHSNQPQHF.

The chain couples TRBV5-1 to TRBJ2-7, with a possible D match to TRBD1 (5 bases). The V gene's germline CDR1 is SGHRS and CDR2 YFSETQ. The ends were cut back, 0 bases at V and 5 bases at J, with 6 bases in the middle. This CDR3 region has 12 residues. The CDR3 reads CASSLVGDEQYF. In DNA, the CDR3 is TGCGCCAGCAGCTTGGTAGGGGACGAGCAGTACTTC.

The chain links TRBV19 to TRBJ1-2, with 7 bases that match TRBD1. The CDR3 sequence is 19 residues long. Germline V CDR1 and CDR2: LNHDA, SQIVND (reference sequence). The J segment lost 0 bases and the V segment lost 6 bases, leaving 19 bases of the junction unmatched. Here the CDR3 reads CASRGRDRSPHEANYGYTF. The CDR3 DNA sequence: TGTGCCAGTAGAGGTCGGGACAGATCCCCTCATGAAGCTAACTATGGCTACACCTTC. The variable domain in full, with the rest retrieved from reference TRBV19 and TRBJ1-2, is DGGITQSPKYLFRKEGQNVTLSCEQNLNHDAMYWYRQDPGQGLRLIYYSQIVNDFQKGDIAEGYSVSREKKESFPLTVTSAQKNPTAFYLCASRGRDRSPHEANYGYTFGSGTRLTVV.

The chain employs TRBV5-6 and TRBJ2-7; 7 nucleotides agree with TRBD2. CDR3 length equals 17 residues. Germline V gives CDR1 SGHDT, CDR2 YYEEEE. Trimming took 2 bases from V and 0 from J; bases not matched to a gene: 11. CDR3 in amino acids: CASSFVSTSLSSYEQYF. In nucleotides, the CDR3 is TGTGCCAGCAGCTTTGTGTCGACTAGCCTGAGCTCCTACGAGCAGTACTTC.

The rearrangement uses TRBV4-1 and TRBJ2-3, with 10 nucleotides matching TRBD2. Germline V gene data show CDR1 as MGHRA and CDR2 as YSYEKL. The CDR3 length is 18 residues. V was pared by 0 bases and J by 5 bases, with 11 bases of the junction left unmatched. The DNA for the CDR3 is TGCGCCAGCAGCCAAGAATGGACAGCGGGAGGGCCGAGAGATACGCAGTATTTT. As protein: CASSQEWTAGGPRDTQYF.

The J gene is TRBJ1-1, the V gene TRBV30, with TRBD1 matching over 8 bases. CDR3 size: 14 residues. In germline, CDR1 is GTSNPN, CDR2 SVGIG (reference sequence). V lost 0 bases and J lost 10; bases outside the gene matches: 10. The chain's CDR3 is CAWSVFSGQGVAFF. CDR3 nucleotides: TGTGCCTGGAGTGTCTTTTCCGGACAGGGTGTAGCTTTCTTT. Variable domain in full (rest from reference TRBV30 and TRBJ1-1): SQTIHQWPATLVQPVGSPLSLECTVEGTSNPNLYWYRQAAGRGLQLLFYSVGIGQISSEVPQNLSASRPQDRQFILSSKKLLLSDSGFYLCAWSVFSGQGVAFFGQGTRLTVV.

The rearrangement links TRBV5-4 to TRBJ2-7, with 7 positions matching TRBD2. The CDR3 consists of 14 residues. CDR1 and CDR2 (germline): SGHNT, YYREEE (reference sequence). The trim removed 5 bases at V and 1 base at J, leaving 6 bases unmatched. The CDR3 loop is CASRRSGLSYEQYF. DNA for the CDR3: TGTGCCAGCAGACGATCGGGACTATCCTACGAGCAGTACTTC.

This rearrangement joins TRBV28 to TRBJ1-4; D gene ambiguous. This CDR3 is built from 16 residues. The V gene's germline CDR1 is MDHEN and CDR2 SYDVKM. With 7 bases removed from V and 0 bases from J, the gap between germline ends came to 15 bases. The CDR3: CASTPGWATTNEKLFF. DNA of the CDR3: TGTGCCAGCACCCCTGGGTGGGCCACAACTAATGAAAAACTGTTTTTT.

The genes are TRBV3-1 (or the pseudogene TRBV3-2) and TRBJ2-3; unclear D gene. Germline CDR1 reads LGHDT; CDR2 reads YNNKEL (reference sequence). V lost 0 bases and J 1 base, leaving 11 bases between the germline ends. The CDR3 extends over 16 amino acids. CDR3 residues: CASSQDVRLRTDTQYF. As DNA, the CDR3 is TGTGCCAGCAGCCAAGATGTGAGACTCCGCACAGATACGCAGTATTTT.